This T cell receptor beta chain was sequenced in a study of blood T cell repertoires in COVID-19. Study-wide background: Collection of acute and convalescent COVID-19 samples took place in the United States, Italy and Spain.

Sequencing used immunoSEQ multiplex PCR; TCRdb keeps in-frame clones, though not all of them. This table holds about 330,000 clones, around 87% found once. V lost 6 bases and J 4 bases, leaving 13 bases between the germline ends. This CDR3 spans 15 amino acids. From germline, CDR1 is MNHEY and CDR2 SVGAGI. The study recruited people aged 18 to 89 years across around 24 US areas. Cohort placement rested on clinical history that participants reported themselves. Donors in Cohort 3 counted as recovered after two negative PCRs, clearance, or symptom resolution. The genes are TRBV6-5 and TRBJ2-6; D is undetermined. The clonotype comes from a woman aged 25 to 39 who had recovered from COVID-19. Source material: PBMCs or T cells enriched from blood (not recorded which). The DNA for the CDR3 is TGTGCCAGCAGAGCAACCCAAACGGGGGCCAACGTCCTGACTTTC. Its translation: CASRATQTGANVLTF.